The T cell receptor (beta chain) under discussion was sequenced for a study of memory CD4+ T cells and cytomegalovirus serostatus. The overall study: Donors were healthy Belgian adults, 9 CMV seropositive and 24 seronegative.

Study-wide results and caveats: Each of some 67 CMV-associated TCRbeta sequences occurred in one to five individuals. The CMV-associated TCR signature appears largely within the CD4+ memory repertoire. A US-trained random forest predicted CMV serostatus with median AUC around 0.93.

From germline, CDR1 is MNHEY and CDR2 SVGAGI. CDR3 size: 13 residues. Trimming took off 1 base at V and 8 bases at J, with 11 bases between the two ends. To note about this clone: The antigen is unknown.

The method was immunoSEQ multiplex PCR; TCRdb's version includes in-frame clones alone and lacks a portion of them. Of 25,000 to 35,000 clones detected, around 74% appear once; the ten largest clones hold 0.5% to 0.8%. Single viable CD3+CD4+CD8-CD45RO+ cells were sorted as the memory CD4+ T cells. The sequencing input was memory CD4+ T cells from blood. The clonotype comes from an adult in good health and CMV-seronegative. Some clones in this sample may be carry-over from other donors' samples. The chain joins TRBV6-5 to TRBJ1-2; D not certain. CDR3 DNA: TGTGCCAGCAGTTACTACCGAACTCGGGGCTACACCTTC. Its protein product is CASSYYRTRGYTF.